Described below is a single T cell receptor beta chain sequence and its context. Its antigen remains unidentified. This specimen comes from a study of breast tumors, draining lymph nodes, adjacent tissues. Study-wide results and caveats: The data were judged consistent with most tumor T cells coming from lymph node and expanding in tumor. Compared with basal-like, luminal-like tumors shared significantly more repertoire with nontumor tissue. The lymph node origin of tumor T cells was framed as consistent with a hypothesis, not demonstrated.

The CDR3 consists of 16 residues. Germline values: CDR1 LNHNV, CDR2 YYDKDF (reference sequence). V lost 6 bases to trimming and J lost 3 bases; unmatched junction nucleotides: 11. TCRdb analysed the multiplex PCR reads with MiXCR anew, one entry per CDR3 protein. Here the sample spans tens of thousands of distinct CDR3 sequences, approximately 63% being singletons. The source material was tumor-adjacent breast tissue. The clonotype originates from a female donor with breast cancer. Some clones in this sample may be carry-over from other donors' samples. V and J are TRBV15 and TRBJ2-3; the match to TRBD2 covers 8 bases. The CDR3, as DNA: TGTGCCACCAGGGGAGGTGGACTAGCTGATACAGATACGCAGTATTTT. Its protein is CATRGGGLADTDTQYF.